Included here is one T cell receptor (beta chain) sequence, with context. What it binds is unknown. Method: immunoSEQ multiplex PCR; TCRdb's copy keeps in-frame clones and lacks some. The sample records about 2 million clones, 85% to 95% being singletons. Germline V gene sequence: CDR1 SQVTM, CDR2 ANQGSEA. There are 15 residues in the CDR3. The V segment lost 4 bases and the J segment 9 bases; nucleotides outside the gene matches: 10. CD45RO negativity and positive selection for CCR7 defined naive CD8 cells, a population that excluded terminally differentiated effector memory CD45RA+ cells. This sample was included in a study of shared clonotypes between healthy human individuals. Broader study findings: Sharing across four donors was highest in naive CD4 (around 5%) and lowest in memory CD8 (around 0.4%).

The rearrangement joins TRBV29-1 to TRBJ2-1, with 12 bases identical to TRBD2. This TCR was sampled from a man younger than 30 in good health. Specimen: naive CD8+ T cells sorted from blood. The chain's CDR3 is CSVGGASGREVEQFF. The CDR3 DNA is TGCAGCGTTGGGGGAGCTAGCGGGAGGGAGGTTGAGCAGTTCTTC.